These 28 T cell receptor beta chains share one sample of origin, sequenced in a study of blood T cells in healthy people across ages. Primed by a sample-barcoded 5' primer and a J-beta primer mix, a second PCR proceeded for about 6 to 12 cycles. TCRdb fed the 5' RACE reads into MiXCR, producing one record per CDR3 protein. The data show about 1,500,000 distinct CDR3 sequences, around two fifths seen once. The sequencing sample was made of blood. All receptors come from a woman between 18 and 29 years old in good health.

The chain couples TRBV18 to TRBJ2-7; D is possibly TRBD1 (5 bases). Germline CDR1 is KGHSH and CDR2 is LQKENI. With 0 bases removed from V and 5 bases from J, the gap between germline ends came to 14 bases. The CDR3 has 15 residues. The CDR3 loop is CASSPPGRVENEQYF. The CDR3 DNA follows: TGTGCCAGCTCACCACCCGGCAGGGTGGAGAACGAGCAGTACTTC.

The rearrangement links TRBV13 to TRBJ2-3; D possibly corresponds to TRBD2 (6 bases). Germline V gives CDR1 PRHDT, CDR2 FYEKMQ (reference sequence). Deletions cut 5 bases from V and 2 bases from J, with 17 bases between. The CDR3 has 16 residues. For the CDR3, the DNA is TGTGCCAGCAGCAACACCGGGACTTTACACACAGATACGCAGTATTTT. This codes for CASSNTGTLHTDTQYF.

This clonotype was seen more than once but under ten times. The V gene is TRBV9, the J gene TRBJ2-7; 8 nucleotides line up with TRBD1. V shed 4 bases and J 0 bases; nucleotides not matched to a gene: 6. CDR3 length: 15 amino acids. The germline gives CDR1 SGDLS, CDR2 YYNGEE. The CDR3 sequence is CASSSTGANSYEQYF. CDR3 nucleotides: TGTGCCAGCAGCTCGACAGGGGCGAACTCCTACGAGCAGTACTTC.

The sample holds a few counts of this clonotype. The J gene is TRBJ2-7, the V gene TRBV6-1; D is possibly TRBD2 (6 bases). Deletions cut 7 bases from V and 2 bases from J, with 12 bases between. This CDR3 is 13 amino acids long. In germline, CDR1 is MNHNS, CDR2 SASEGT. The DNA for the CDR3 is TGTGCCAGCACGCCTGCGGGACCCTACGAGCAGTACTTC. Protein sequence: CASTPAGPYEQYF.

The chain combines TRBV12-3 or TRBV12-4 with TRBJ1-2; maybe TRBD1 (6 bases). This CDR3 has 15 residues. Trimming left V 3 bases short and J 8 bases short, with 19 bases between. DNA of the CDR3: TGTGCCAGCAGTTTGGATGATTCACAGGGTAACGGCTACACCTTC. Protein product: CASSLDDSQGNGYTF.

The chain employs TRBV10-3 and TRBJ2-7; TRBD2 agrees at 8 bases. CDR1 is ENHRY and CDR2 is SYGVKD in the germline V gene. This CDR3 has 14 residues. J lost 2 bases, V lost 2 bases, and 2 bases had no gene match. In DNA form, the CDR3 reads TGTGCCATCAGTGAGACTAGCGGTACCTACGAGCAGTACTTC. Its translation: CAISETSGTYEQYF.

This sequence joins TRBV19 and TRBJ1-1; D not resolved. Trimming shortened V by 6 bases and J by 6 bases, and 14 bases separated the two germline ends. The CDR3 totals 13 residues. Germline assignment: CDR1 LNHDA and CDR2 SQIVND (reference sequence). Here the CDR3 DNA reads TGTGCCAGTAGGACTGCCTTGGTCGCTGAAGCTTTCTTT. Its protein is CASRTALVAEAFF.

The V call is TRBV5-1, the J call TRBJ1-2, with a tentative D call TRBD1 (5 bases). This CDR3 has 16 amino acids. CDR1 is SGHRS, CDR2 YFSETQ, per germline. Trimming took off 4 bases at V and 3 bases at J, with 19 bases between the two ends. CDR3 DNA sequence: TGCGCCAGCAGCGTCCGGGACCCGGGCCCGGACTATGGCTACACCTTC. Translated, it gives CASSVRDPGPDYGYTF.

Turning to this clonotype: The junction shows a germline mismatch at one end, possibly a read error. V is TRBV28 and J is TRBJ2-7; D uncertain. Looked up from germline, CDR1 is MDHEN and CDR2 is SYDVKM. This CDR3 has 14 residues. CDR3 loop: CVSTGHNKPYEQYF. The CDR3 nucleotides read TGTGTCAGCACCGGGCACAACAAACCCTACGAGCAGTACTTC.

The chain is built from TRBV19 and TRBJ2-7, with 8 bases that match TRBD2. V trimming: 1 base; J trimming: 4 bases; junction bases outside the gene matches: 6. The CDR3 length is 15 residues. Germline V gene lookup returns CDR1 LNHDA and CDR2 SQIVND (reference sequence). The CDR3 DNA is TGTGCCAGTAGTATAGGAACTAGCGGCCTATACGAGCAGTACTTC. This codes for CASSIGTSGLYEQYF.

The J gene is TRBJ2-2, the V gene TRBV10-3; TRBD1 agrees at 12 bases. Germline-derived CDR1 and CDR2 are ENHRY and SYGVKD. The CDR3 is made up of 17 amino acids. V was pared by 5 bases and J by 0 bases, with 4 bases of the junction left unmatched. CDR3 DNA: TGTGCCATCAGTAAGGGACAGGGGGCGGCGAACACCGGGGAGCTGTTTTTT. Protein: CAISKGQGAANTGELFF.

J is TRBJ1-1 and V is TRBV5-1, with D maybe TRBD1 (6 bases). The germline V and J ends were trimmed by 2 bases and 0 bases, with 17 bases remaining between them. The V gene's germline CDR1 is SGHRS and CDR2 YFSETQ. The CDR3 sequence is 17 residues long. DNA for the CDR3: TGCGCCAGCAGCTTCCAACTACGGACAGACTTGAACACTGAAGCTTTCTTT. Its protein is CASSFQLRTDLNTEAFF.

This rearrangement joins TRBV3-1 to TRBJ2-1, with TRBD2 matching over 9 bases. The CDR3 is made up of 15 amino acids. CDR1 is LGHDT and CDR2 is YNNKEL in the germline V gene (reference sequence). Trimming removed 2 bases from V and 5 bases from J; junction bases left unmatched: 4. The CDR3 loop is CASSQLGLADNEQFF. CDR3 bases: TGTGCCAGCAGCCAATTGGGACTAGCCGACAATGAGCAGTTCTTC.

The gene calls are TRBV14 and TRBJ2-7, with D hard to call. With 1 base removed from V and 0 bases from J, the gap between germline ends came to 13 bases. CDR1 is SGHDN, CDR2 FVKESK, per germline. The CDR3 has 16 residues. CDR3 region: CASSQVAGGTSYEQYF. CDR3 DNA: TGTGCCAGCAGCCAAGTAGCCGGCGGAACCTCCTACGAGCAGTACTTC.

In this sample, this clonotype turned up a few times. V gene TRBV4-3 combines with J gene TRBJ2-5, with TRBD2 identical over 12 bases. CDR1 is LGHNA, CDR2 YSLEER, per germline. J gave up 7 bases and V 4 bases, and 7 bases lay outside the gene matches. There are 15 residues in the CDR3. Here the CDR3 DNA reads TGCGCCAGCAGCCCAAGACTAGCGGGGGCAGGGACCCAGTACTTC. This sequence encodes CASSPRLAGAGTQYF.

The chain employs TRBV9 and TRBJ1-2; maybe TRBD1 (6 bases). This CDR3 spans 17 amino acids. Deletions cut 1 base from V and 3 bases from J, with 19 bases between. Looked up from germline, CDR1 is SGDLS and CDR2 is YYNGEE. In DNA, the CDR3 is TGTGCCAGCAGCGTACCCAGACAGGTGAACGGGGACTATGGCTACACCTTC. Its protein is CASSVPRQVNGDYGYTF. Full variable domain (missing parts from reference TRBV9 and TRBJ1-2): DSGVTQTPKHLITATGQRVTLRCSPRSGDLSVYWYQQSLDQGLQFLIQYYNGEERAKGNILERFSAQQFPDLHSELNLSSLELGDSALYFCASSVPRQVNGDYGYTFGSGTRLTVV.

This chain joins TRBV14 and TRBJ1-1; 7 bases match TRBD1. The germline gives CDR1 SGHDN, CDR2 FVKESK. The CDR3 totals 15 residues. The trim removed 4 bases at V and 5 bases at J, leaving 10 bases unmatched. The CDR3 sequence is CASSRGQAGGTEAFF. Written as DNA, the CDR3 is TGTGCCAGCAGCCGAGGACAGGCCGGAGGGACTGAAGCTTTCTTT.

This clonotype occurred a few times. V is TRBV27 and J is TRBJ2-7; TRBD1 agrees at 12 bases. V was clipped by 5 bases and J by 12 bases; unmatched bases: 20. CDR1 is MNHEY, CDR2 SMNVEV, per germline (reference sequence). The CDR3 is 17 residues long. CDR3 residues: CASSEEVSRDRGLHLYF. For the CDR3, the DNA is TGTGCCAGCAGTGAGGAGGTCTCTCGGGACAGGGGGCTTCACCTGTACTTC.

This clonotype was detected a few times. The V gene is TRBV5-1, the J gene TRBJ2-3, with 13 positions matching TRBD2. The CDR3 contains 16 residues. Germline trimming cut 2 bases from V and 7 bases from J; bases unmatched to any gene: 7. From germline, CDR1 is SGHRS and CDR2 YFSETQ. The CDR3 DNA sequence: TGCGCCAGCAGCTTAATGGGACTAGCGGGGAAGAATACGCAGTATTTT. Translation gives CASSLMGLAGKNTQYF.

This clonotype has more than one count but fewer than ten. The genes are TRBV2 and TRBJ2-5; TRBD2 might be the D (5 bases). The CDR3 loop spans 12 amino acids. CDR1 and CDR2 (germline): SNHLY, FYNNEI. V was pared by 4 bases and J by 5 bases, with 8 bases between. CDR3 amino acids: CASSALAETQYF. CDR3 nucleotides: TGTGCCAGCAGTGCTTTAGCGGAGACCCAGTACTTC.

To note about this clonotype: A much more abundant neighbour one base away suggests this may be a read error. The genes are TRBV4-2 and TRBJ2-4; D perhaps matches TRBD2 (5 bases). The end of the DNA aligns better with TRBJ2-7, so the J call may be wrong. This CDR3 contains 15 residues. CDR1 is LGHNA, CDR2 YNFKEQ, per germline. The CDR3 here is CASSQVRYGSDEQYF. The CDR3 nucleotides read TGTGCCAGCAGCCAAGTCAGGTACGGTAGCGACGAGCAGTACTTC.

CDR3 loop: CATSSYGQGNSNQPQHF. The CDR3 region has the DNA TGTGCCACCAGCAGCTATGGACAGGGGAATAGCAATCAGCCCCAGCATTTT. This chain joins TRBV15 and TRBJ1-5; TRBD1 agrees at 9 bases. The CDR3 sequence is 17 residues long. Germline assignment: CDR1 LNHNV and CDR2 YYDKDF (reference sequence). With V trimmed by 3 bases and J by 0 bases, 6 bases remained unmatched.

This rearrangement joins TRBV5-1 to TRBJ2-3; 7 bases are a match to TRBD1. Looked up from germline, CDR1 is SGHRS and CDR2 is YFSETQ. V trimming: 1 base; J trimming: 0 bases; junction bases outside the gene matches: 5. The CDR3 covers 16 residues. The CDR3 region has the DNA TGCGCCAGCAGCTTGTCGACAGGGCTTAGCACAGATACGCAGTATTTT. This translates into CASSLSTGLSTDTQYF.

This clonotype came up a few times. This rearrangement joins TRBV7-2 to TRBJ2-5; D remains ambiguous. There are 13 residues in the CDR3. V lost 3 bases and J lost 11, with 16 bases in between. Germline values: CDR1 SGHTA, CDR2 FQGNSA. The CDR3 protein is CASSFDPMGEQYF. The CDR3 bases are TGTGCCAGCAGCTTCGACCCAATGGGTGAGCAGTACTTC.

The rearrangement links TRBV19 to TRBJ1-6; no firm D call. The germline V gene has CDR1 LNHDA and CDR2 SQIVND (reference sequence). Deletions cut 7 bases from V and 8 bases from J, with 12 bases between. The CDR3 is 13 amino acids. This CDR3 reads CASTGREDSPLHF. The CDR3 coding sequence is TGTGCCAGTACCGGGAGGGAAGATTCACCCCTCCACTTT.

This clonotype was picked up one time. CDR3 sequence: CASSPGAGGTEAFF. The CDR3 DNA reads TGTGCCAGCAGCCCTGGGGCGGGAGGCACTGAAGCTTTCTTT. The genes are TRBV7-8 and TRBJ1-1; D possibly corresponds to TRBD1 (5 bases). Trimming cost V 5 bases and J 4 bases, with 14 bases left between them. Per germline, CDR1 SGHVS and CDR2 FQNEAQ. There are 14 residues in the CDR3.

The chain carries TRBV30 and TRBJ1-4, with D possibly being TRBD1 (6 bases). The germline CDR1 and CDR2 sequences are GTSNPN and SVGIG (reference sequence). V was shortened by 0 bases and J by 3 bases, with 8 bases between the two germline ends. CDR3 length: 14 amino acids. The CDR3 loop reads CAWSVNRANEKLFF. The CDR3 coding sequence is TGTGCCTGGAGTGTGAACAGGGCTAATGAAAAACTGTTTTTT. The full variable domain, completed using reference TRBV30 and TRBJ1-4, is SQTIHQWPATLVQPVGSPLSLECTVEGTSNPNLYWYRQAAGRGLQLLFYSVGIGQISSEVPQNLSASRPQDRQFILSSKKLLLSDSGFYLCAWSVNRANEKLFFGSGTQLSVL.

A few counts support this clonotype. The chain employs TRBV20-1 and TRBJ2-5; D may be TRBD2 (5 bases). Germline loops: CDR1 DFQATT, CDR2 SNEGSKA (reference sequence). V was clipped by 0 bases and J by 4 bases, with 12 bases between them. The CDR3 is made up of 14 amino acids. The DNA for the CDR3 is TGCAGTGCTAGAGATCCCGATGGGAGAGAGACCCAGTACTTC. This codes for CSARDPDGRETQYF.